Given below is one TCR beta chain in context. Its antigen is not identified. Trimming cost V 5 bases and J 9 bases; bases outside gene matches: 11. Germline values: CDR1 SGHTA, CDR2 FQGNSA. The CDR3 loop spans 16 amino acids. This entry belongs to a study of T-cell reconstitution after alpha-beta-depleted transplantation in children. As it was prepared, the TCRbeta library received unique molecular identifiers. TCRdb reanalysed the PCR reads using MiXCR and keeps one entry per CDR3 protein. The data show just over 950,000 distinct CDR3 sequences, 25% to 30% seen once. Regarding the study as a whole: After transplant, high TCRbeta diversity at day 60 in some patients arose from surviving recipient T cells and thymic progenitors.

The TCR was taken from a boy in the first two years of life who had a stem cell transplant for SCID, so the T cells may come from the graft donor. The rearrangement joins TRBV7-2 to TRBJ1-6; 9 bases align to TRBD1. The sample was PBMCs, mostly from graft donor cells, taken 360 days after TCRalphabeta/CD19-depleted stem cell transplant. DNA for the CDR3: TGTGCCAGCAGCCCGGACAGGGGATACGGTGGTTCACCCCTCCACTTT. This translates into CASSPDRGYGGSPLHF. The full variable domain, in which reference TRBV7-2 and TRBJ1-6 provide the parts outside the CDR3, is GAGVSQSPSNKVTEKGKDVELRCDPISGHTALYWYRQSLGQGLEFLIYFQGNSAPDKSGLPSDRFSAERTGGSVSTLTIQRTQQEDSAVYLCASSPDRGYGGSPLHFGNGTRLTVT.